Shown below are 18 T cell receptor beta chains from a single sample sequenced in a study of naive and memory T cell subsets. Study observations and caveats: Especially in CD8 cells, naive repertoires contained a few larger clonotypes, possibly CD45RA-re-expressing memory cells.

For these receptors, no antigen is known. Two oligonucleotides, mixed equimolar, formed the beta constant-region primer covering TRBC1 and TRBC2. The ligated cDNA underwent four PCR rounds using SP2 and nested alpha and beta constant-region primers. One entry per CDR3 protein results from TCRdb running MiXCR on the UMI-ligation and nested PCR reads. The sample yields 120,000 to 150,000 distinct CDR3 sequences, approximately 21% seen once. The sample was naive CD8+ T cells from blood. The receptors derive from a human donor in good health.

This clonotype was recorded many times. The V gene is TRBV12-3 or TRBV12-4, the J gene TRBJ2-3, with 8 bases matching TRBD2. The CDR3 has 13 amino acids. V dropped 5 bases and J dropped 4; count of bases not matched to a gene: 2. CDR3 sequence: CASSLGGADTQYF. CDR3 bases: TGTGCCAGCAGTCTCGGGGGGGCAGATACGCAGTATTTT.

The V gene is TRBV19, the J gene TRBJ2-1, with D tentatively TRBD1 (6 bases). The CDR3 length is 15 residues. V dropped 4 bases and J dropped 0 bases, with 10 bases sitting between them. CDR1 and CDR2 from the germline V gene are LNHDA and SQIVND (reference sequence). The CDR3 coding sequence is TGTGCCAGTAGTACCGGGACAACCTCCTACAATGAGCAGTTCTTC. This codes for CASSTGTTSYNEQFF.

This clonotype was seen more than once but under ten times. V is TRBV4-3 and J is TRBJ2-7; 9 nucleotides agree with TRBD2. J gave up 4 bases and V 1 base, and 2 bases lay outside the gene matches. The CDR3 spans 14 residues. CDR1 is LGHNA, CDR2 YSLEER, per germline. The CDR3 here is CASSQVAGGYEQYF. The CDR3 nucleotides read TGCGCCAGCAGCCAAGTTGCGGGAGGGTACGAGCAGTACTTC.

DNA of the CDR3: TGCAGTGCTAGAGGTTCGTGGGGCAATCAGCCCCAGCATTTT. Encoded protein: CSARGSWGNQPQHF. The chain employs TRBV20-1 and TRBJ1-5; D gene uncertain. CDR3 length: 14 amino acids. Germline CDR1 and CDR2: DFQATT and SNEGSKA (reference sequence). V shed 1 base and J shed 2 bases, with 9 bases lying between them.

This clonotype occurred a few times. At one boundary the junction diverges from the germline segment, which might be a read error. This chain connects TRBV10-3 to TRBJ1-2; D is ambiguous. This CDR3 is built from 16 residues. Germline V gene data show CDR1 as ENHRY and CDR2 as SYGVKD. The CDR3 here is CAISETKSTAPYGYTF. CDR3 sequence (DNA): TGTGCCATCAGTGAGACCAAATCTACAGCTCCCTATGGCTATACCTTC.

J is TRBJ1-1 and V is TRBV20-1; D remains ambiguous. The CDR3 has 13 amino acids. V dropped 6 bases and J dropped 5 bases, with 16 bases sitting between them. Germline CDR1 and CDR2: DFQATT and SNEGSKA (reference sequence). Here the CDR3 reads CSAPRRGWTEAFF. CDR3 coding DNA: TGCAGTGCCCCGAGGCGGGGATGGACTGAAGCTTTCTTT.

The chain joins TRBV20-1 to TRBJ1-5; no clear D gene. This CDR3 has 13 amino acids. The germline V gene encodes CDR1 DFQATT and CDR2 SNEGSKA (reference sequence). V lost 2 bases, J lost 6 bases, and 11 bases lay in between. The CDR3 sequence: CSARISLGQPQHF. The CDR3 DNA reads TGCAGTGCTAGAATCTCCTTGGGTCAGCCCCAGCATTTT.

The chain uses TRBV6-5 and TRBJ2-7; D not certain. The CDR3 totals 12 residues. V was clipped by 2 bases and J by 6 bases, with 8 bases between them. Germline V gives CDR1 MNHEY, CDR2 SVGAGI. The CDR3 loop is CASSYGSSEQYF. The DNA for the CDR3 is TGTGCCAGCAGTTACGGGTCATCCGAGCAGTACTTC.

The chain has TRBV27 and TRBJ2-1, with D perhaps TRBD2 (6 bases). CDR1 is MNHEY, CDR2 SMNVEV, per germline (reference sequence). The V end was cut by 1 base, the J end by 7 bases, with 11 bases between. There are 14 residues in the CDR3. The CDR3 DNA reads TGTGCCAGCAGTTTATTCCTAGCGTCGAATGAGCAGTTCTTC. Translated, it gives CASSLFLASNEQFF.

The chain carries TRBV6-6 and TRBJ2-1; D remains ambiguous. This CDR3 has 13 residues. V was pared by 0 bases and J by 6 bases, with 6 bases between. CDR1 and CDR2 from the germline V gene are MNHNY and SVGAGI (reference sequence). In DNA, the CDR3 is TGTGCCAGCAGTTACTCGAACAGCAATGAGCAGTTCTTC. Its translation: CASSYSNSNEQFF.

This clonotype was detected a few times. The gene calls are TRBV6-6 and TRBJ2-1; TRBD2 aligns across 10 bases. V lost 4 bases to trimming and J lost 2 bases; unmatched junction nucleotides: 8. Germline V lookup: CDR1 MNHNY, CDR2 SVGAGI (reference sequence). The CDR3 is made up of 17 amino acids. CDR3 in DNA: TGTGCCAGCAGTTTCCCCTCTAGCGGGAGCGCCTACAATGAGCAGTTCTTC. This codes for CASSFPSSGSAYNEQFF.

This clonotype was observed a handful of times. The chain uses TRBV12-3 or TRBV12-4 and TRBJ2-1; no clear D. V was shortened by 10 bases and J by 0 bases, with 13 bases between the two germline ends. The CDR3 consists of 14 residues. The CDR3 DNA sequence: TGTGCCACCAAGAGCCAAAGCTCCTACAATGAGCAGTTCTTC. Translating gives CATKSQSSYNEQFF.

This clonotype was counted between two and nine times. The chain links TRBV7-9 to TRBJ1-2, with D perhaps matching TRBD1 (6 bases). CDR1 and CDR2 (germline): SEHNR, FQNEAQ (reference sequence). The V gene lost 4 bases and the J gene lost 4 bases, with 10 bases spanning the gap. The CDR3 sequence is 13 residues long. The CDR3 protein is CASSYTGTYGYTF. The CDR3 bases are TGTGCCAGCAGCTACACAGGGACCTATGGCTACACCTTC.

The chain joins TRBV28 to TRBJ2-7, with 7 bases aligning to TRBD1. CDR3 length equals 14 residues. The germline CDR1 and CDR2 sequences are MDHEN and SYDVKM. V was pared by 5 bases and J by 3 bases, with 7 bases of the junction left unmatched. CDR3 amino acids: CASSTGTEIYEQYF. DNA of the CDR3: TGTGCCAGCAGTACCGGGACAGAAATCTACGAGCAGTACTTC.

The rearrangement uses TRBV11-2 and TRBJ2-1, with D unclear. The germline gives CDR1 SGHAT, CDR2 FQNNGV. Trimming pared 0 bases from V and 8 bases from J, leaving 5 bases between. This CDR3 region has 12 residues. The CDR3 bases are TGTGCCAGCAGCTTAGACGGCGATGAGCAGTTCTTC. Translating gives CASSLDGDEQFF.

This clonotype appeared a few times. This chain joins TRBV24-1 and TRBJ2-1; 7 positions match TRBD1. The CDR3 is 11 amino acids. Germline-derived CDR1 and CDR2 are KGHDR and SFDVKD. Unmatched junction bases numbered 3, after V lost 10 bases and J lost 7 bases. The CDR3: CATKQGNEQFF. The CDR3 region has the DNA TGTGCCACTAAACAGGGGAATGAGCAGTTCTTC.

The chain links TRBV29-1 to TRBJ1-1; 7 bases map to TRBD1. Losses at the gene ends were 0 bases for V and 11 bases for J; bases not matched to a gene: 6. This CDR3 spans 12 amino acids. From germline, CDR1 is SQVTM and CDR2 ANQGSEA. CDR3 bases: TGCAGCGTTGAAGAAGGAACAGGGGTTGCTTTCTTT. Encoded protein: CSVEEGTGVAFF. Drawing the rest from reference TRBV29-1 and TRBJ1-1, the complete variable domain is SAVISQKPSRDICQRGTSLTIQCQVDSQVTMMFWYRQQPGQSLTLIATANQGSEATYESGFVIDKFPISRPNLTFSTLTVSNMSPEDSSIYLCSVEEGTGVAFFGQGTRLTVV.

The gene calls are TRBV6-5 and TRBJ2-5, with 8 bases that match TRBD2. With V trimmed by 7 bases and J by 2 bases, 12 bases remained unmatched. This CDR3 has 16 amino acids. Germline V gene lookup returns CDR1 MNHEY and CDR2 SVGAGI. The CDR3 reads CASNPRGVAGQETQYF. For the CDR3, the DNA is TGTGCCAGCAATCCGCGGGGGGTAGCAGGGCAAGAGACCCAGTACTTC.